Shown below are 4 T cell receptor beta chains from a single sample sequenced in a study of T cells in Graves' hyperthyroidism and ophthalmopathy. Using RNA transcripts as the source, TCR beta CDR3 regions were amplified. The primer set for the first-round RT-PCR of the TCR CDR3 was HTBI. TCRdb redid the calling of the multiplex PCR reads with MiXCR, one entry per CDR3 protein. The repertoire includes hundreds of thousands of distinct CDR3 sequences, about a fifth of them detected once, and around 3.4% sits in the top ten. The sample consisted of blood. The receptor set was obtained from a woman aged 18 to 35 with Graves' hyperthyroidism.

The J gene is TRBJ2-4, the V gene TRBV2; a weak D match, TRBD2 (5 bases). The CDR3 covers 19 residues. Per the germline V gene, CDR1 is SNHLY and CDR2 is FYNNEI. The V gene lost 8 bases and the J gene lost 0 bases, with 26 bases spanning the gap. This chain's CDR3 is CASQRAGRLREKAKNIQYF. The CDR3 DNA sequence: TGTGCCAGCCAGAGGGCAGGCCGTCTGAGGGAGAAAGCCAAAAACATTCAGTACTTC.

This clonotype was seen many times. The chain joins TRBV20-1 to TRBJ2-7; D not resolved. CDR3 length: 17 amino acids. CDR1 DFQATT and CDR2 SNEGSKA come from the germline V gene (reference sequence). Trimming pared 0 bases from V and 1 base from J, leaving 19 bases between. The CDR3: CSAREEIKNWGSYEQYF. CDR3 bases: TGCAGTGCTAGAGAAGAGATAAAGAATTGGGGATCCTACGAGCAGTACTTC.

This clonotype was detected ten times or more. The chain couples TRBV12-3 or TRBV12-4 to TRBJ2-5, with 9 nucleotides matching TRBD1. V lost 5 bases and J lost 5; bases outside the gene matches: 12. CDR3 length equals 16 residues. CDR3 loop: CASSLRDREYRETQYF. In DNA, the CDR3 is TGTGCCAGCAGTCTCCGGGACAGGGAATATAGGGAGACCCAGTACTTC.

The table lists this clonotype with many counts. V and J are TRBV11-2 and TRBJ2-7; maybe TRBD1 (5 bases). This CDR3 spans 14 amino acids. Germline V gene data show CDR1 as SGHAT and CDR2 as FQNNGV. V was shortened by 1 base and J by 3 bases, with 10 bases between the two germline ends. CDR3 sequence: CASSLGHRLYEQYF. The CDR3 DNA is TGTGCCAGCAGCTTAGGGCACAGGCTCTACGAGCAGTACTTC.